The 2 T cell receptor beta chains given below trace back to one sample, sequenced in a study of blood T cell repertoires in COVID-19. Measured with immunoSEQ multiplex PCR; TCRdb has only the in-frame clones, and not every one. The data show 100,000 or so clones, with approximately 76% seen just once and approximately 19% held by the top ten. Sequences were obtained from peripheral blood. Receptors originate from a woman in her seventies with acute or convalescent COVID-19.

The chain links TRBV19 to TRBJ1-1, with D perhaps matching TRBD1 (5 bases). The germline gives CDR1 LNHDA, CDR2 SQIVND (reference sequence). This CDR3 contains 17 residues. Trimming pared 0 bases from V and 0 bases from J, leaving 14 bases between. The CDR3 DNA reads TGTGCCAGTAGTATAGATCTCGGGGGGTTCATGAACACTGAAGCTTTCTTT. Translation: CASSIDLGGFMNTEAFF. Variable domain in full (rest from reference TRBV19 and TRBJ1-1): DGGITQSPKYLFRKEGQNVTLSCEQNLNHDAMYWYRQDPGQGLRLIYYSQIVNDFQKGDIAEGYSVSREKKESFPLTVTSAQKNPTAFYLCASSIDLGGFMNTEAFFGQGTRLTVV.

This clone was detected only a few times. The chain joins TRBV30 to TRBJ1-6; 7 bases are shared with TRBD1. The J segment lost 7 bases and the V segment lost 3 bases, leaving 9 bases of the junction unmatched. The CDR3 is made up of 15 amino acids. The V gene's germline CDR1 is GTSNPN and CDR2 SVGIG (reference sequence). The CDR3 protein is CAWRPRTGGNSPLHF. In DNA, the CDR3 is TGTGCCTGGAGACCCCGGACAGGTGGGAATTCACCCCTCCACTTT.